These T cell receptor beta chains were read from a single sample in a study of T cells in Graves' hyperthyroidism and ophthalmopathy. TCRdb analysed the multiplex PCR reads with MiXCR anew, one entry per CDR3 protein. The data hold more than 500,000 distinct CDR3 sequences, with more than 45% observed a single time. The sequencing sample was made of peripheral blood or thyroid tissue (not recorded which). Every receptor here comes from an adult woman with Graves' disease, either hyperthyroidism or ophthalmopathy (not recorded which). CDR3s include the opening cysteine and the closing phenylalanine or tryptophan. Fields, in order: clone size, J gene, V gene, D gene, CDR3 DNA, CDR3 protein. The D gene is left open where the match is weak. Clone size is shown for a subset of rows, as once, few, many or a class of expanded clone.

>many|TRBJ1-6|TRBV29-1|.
TGCAGCGTTGAATTACCCAGTAGAGCCCTCCACTTT
CSVELPSRALHF
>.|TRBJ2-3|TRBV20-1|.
TGCAGTGCTAGAGTGCAGTATTTT
CSARVQYF
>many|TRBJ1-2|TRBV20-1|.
TGCAGTGCTAGGGCCGGGACTCTCCCGACGGTGGGCTACACCTTC
CSARAGTLPTVGYTF
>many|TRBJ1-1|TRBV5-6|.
TGTGCCAGCAGCTTGGACCCCGGGGCGTCGAACACTGAAGCTTTCTTT
CASSLDPGASNTEAFF
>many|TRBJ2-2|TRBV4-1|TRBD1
TGCGCCAGCAGCAGTGGACAGGTCACCGGGGAGCTGTTTTTT
CASSSGQVTGELFF
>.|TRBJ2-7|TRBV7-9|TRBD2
TGTGCCAGCAGCCTACTAGCGGGGGGGCAGTACGAGCAGTACTTC
CASSLLAGGQYEQYF
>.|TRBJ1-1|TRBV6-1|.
TGTGCCAGCAGTGGGGACACCTGGAACACTGAAGCTTTCTTT
CASSGDTWNTEAFF
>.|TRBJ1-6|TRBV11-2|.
TGTGCCAGCAGCCACGACAGTGGGTATTCACCCCTCCACTTT
CASSHDSGYSPLHF
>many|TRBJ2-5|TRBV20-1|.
TGCAGTGCGACGGAAACGGGAGAGACCCAGTACTTC
CSATETGETQYF
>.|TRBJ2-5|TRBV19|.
TGTGCCAGTAGTAGGGGGAAAGAGACCCAGTACTTC
CASSRGKETQYF
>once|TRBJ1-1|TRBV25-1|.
TGTGCCAGCACCCCCGGACGGTCGAACACTGAAGCTTTCTTT
CASTPGRSNTEAFF
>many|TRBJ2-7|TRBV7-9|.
TGTGCCAGCAGCTTACTTGGTTCTGGGGATGGCGAGCAGTACTTC
CASSLLGSGDGEQYF
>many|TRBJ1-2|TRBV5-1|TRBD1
TGCGCCAGCAGCTTGATCCTCGGGACAGGGGGTCACTATGGCTACACCTTC
CASSLILGTGGHYGYTF
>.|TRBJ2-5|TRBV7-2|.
TGTGCCAGCACCCACCCTCAAGAGACCCAGTACTTC
CASTHPQETQYF
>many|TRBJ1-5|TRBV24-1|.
TGTGCCACCAGTGATTTACGCAGTGTTCAGCCCCAGCATTTT
CATSDLRSVQPQHF
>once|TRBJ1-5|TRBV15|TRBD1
TGTGCCACCAGCAGAGACAGGGGGCGTCAGCCCCAGCATTTT
CATSRDRGRQPQHF
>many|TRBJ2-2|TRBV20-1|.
TGCAGTGCTAGCCTAACCGGGGAGCTGTTTTTT
CSASLTGELFF
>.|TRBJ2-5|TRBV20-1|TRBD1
TGCAGTGCTGTGCCGGGACAGGGCAAAGAGACCCAGTACTTC
CSAVPGQGKETQYF
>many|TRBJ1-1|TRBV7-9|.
TGTGCCAGCAGCCCCGGACGGGCGGAAGCTTTCTTT
CASSPGRAEAFF
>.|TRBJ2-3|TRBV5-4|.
TGTGCCAGCAGCTACGGGACAGATACGCAGTATTTT
CASSYGTDTQYF
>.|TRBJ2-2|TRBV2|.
TGTGCCAGCAGTCTGGGGGACACGGACACCGGGGAGCTGTTTTTT
CASSLGDTDTGELFF
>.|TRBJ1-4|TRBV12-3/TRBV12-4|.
TGTGCCAGCAGTTTTGCCGGAGGGACTAATGAAAAACTGTTTTTT
CASSFAGGTNEKLFF
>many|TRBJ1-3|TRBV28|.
TGTGCCAGCAGCCTTGACAACTCTGGAAACACCATATATTTT
CASSLDNSGNTIYF
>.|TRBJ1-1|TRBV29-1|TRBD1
TGCAGCATCCGACAGGGAGGGAACACTGAAGCTTTCTTT
CSIRQGGNTEAFF
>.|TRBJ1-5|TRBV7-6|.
TGTGCCAGCAGCTTAGGCAGGGGCCCCCAAGAGACCCAGCATTTT
CASSLGRGPQETQHF
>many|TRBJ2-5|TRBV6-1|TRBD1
TGTGCCAGCAGTTGGGACAGGGCCGAGACCCAGTACTTC
CASSWDRAETQYF
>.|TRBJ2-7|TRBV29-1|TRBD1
TGCAGCGTCTCCCGGGACAGGAACTACGAGCAGTACTTC
CSVSRDRNYEQYF
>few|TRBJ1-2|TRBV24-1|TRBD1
TGTGCCACCAGCGAGGACAGGGGGCTTGGTGGCTACACCTTC
CATSEDRGLGGYTF
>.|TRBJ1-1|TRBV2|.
TGTGCCAGCAGTGAAGCGGAAGCTTTCTTT
CASSEAEAFF
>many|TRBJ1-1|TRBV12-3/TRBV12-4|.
TGTGCCAGCAGTCAGGAACCCCTGAACACTGAAGCTTTCTTT
CASSQEPLNTEAFF
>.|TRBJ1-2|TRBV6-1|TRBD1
TGTGCCAGCAGCAGAAGTCCGGGACAGATCTATGGCTACACCTTC
CASSRSPGQIYGYTF
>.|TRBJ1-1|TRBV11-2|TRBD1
TGTGCCAGCAGCCAGGGGGGGGACAGGGGTACGAACACTGAAGCTTTCTTT
CASSQGGDRGTNTEAFF
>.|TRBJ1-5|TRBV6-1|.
TGTGCCAGCAGGAAGATCGACAGGCCGGATCAGCCCCAGCATTTT
CASRKIDRPDQPQHF
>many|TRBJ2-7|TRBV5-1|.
TGCGCCAGCAGCTTGCCAACAGGGTACGAGCAGTACTTC
CASSLPTGYEQYF
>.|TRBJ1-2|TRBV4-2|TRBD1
TGTGCCAGCAGCGTCGACAGGGGTTTGGATGGCTACACCTTC
CASSVDRGLDGYTF
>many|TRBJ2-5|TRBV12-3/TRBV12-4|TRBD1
TGTGCCAGCAGTTTAGCTCACGGGACAGGGTTACGGGAGACCCAGTACTTC
CASSLAHGTGLRETQYF
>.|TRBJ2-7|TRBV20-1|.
TGCAGTGCTAGCGGGCGGACGTCCTACGAGCAGTACTTC
CSASGRTSYEQYF
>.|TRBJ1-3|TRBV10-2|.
TGCGCCACAAAGGGCTATGCGGGGACTGGAAACACCATATATTTT
CATKGYAGTGNTIYF
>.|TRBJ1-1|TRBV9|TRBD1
TGTGCCAGCAGACAGGGGGCGATGAACACTGAAGCTTTCTTT
CASRQGAMNTEAFF
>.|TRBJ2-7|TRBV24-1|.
TGTGCCACCAGTGAGGCGACACTACCTGGGGAGCAGTACTTC
CATSEATLPGEQYF
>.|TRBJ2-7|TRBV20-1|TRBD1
TGCAGTGTTCCTGATGTACAGGGGGCGTCCGAGCAGTACTTC
CSVPDVQGASEQYF
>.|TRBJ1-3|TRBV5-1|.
TGCGCCAGCAGCTTGGATGTCCGTTCGTTTGGCGTAAACACCATATATTTT
CASSLDVRSFGVNTIYF
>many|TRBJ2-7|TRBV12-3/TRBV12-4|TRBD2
TGTGCCAGCAGTTTAGCGGTGGGCGGGAGGGAATACGAGCAGTACTTC
CASSLAVGGREYEQYF
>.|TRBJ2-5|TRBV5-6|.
TGTGCCAGCAGCTTGGCGGGGGTCAGTGGAGAGACCCAGTACTTC
CASSLAGVSGETQYF
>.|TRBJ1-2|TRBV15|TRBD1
TGTGCCACCAGCGGGCGGGACAGGGGCGCTAACTATTGCTACACCTTC
CATSGRDRGANYCYTF
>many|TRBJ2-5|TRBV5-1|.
TGCGCCAGCAGCTCACCAGGGAAAGAGACCCAGTACTTC
CASSSPGKETQYF
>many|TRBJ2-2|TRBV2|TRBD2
TGTGCCAGCAGTATAAGAGCGGGAGGGTTGTCCGGGGAGCTGTTTTTT
CASSIRAGGLSGELFF
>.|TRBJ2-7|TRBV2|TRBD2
TGTGCCAGCAAGGGACTAGCGGGGAGAAACTACGAGCAGTACTTC
CASKGLAGRNYEQYF
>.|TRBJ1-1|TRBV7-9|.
TGTGCCAGCAGCTCTATGACGGAGGGCACTGAAGCTTTCTTT
CASSSMTEGTEAFF
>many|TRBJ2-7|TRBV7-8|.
TGTGCCAGCAGCTTATCGTTAGGGATGGGTAGAATGTACGAGCAGTACTTC
CASSLSLGMGRMYEQYF
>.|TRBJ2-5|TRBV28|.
TGTGCCAGCAGTTCTGGCACGACCCAGTACTTC
CASSSGTTQYF
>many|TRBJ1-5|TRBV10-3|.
TGTGCCATCAGTGAGGGGACCCCCCTCCGGACGGCCCAGCATTTT
CAISEGTPLRTAQHF
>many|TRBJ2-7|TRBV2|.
TGTGCCAGAGGAGACAGCCTCTCCTACGAGCAGTACTTC
CARGDSLSYEQYF
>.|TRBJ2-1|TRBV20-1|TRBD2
TGCAGTGCTAGGGTTCCGCTAGCGGATCACAATGAGCAGTTCTTC
CSARVPLADHNEQFF